This TCR beta chain was profiled in a study of monozygotic twins with inflammatory bowel disease. The authors isolated total RNA from whole blood without sorting T cells. Using the 5' RACE reads, TCRdb records one entry per CDR3 protein without DNA. Its table lists roughly 320,000 distinct CDR3 sequences. The CDR3 loop spans 15 amino acids. The receptor was isolated from a human donor with ulcerative colitis or Crohn's disease, or a healthy co-twin of an affected twin (not recorded which). Input material: blood. The chain employs TRBV12-3 or TRBV12-4 and TRBJ2-3; TCRdb indicates TRBD2, and absent DNA this call remains unverified. The CDR3 reads CASSLDSGRIDTQYF.